This T cell receptor beta chain was identified during a study of control samples from healthy donors and cancer patients. V gave up 7 bases and J gave up 6 bases, with 14 bases separating them. Germline lookup yields CDR1 SGHTA and CDR2 FQGTGA. The CDR3 consists of 13 residues. Libraries were prepared by immunoSEQ multiplex PCR; TCRdb keeps only in-frame clonotypes and omits some of them. The sample records roughly 14,000 clones, about 87% being singletons. This sequence was found in a woman in her sixties or seventies with colorectal cancer. The chain carries TRBV7-3 and TRBJ2-3; TRBD2 is a possible D gene (5 bases). Material for sequencing was PBMCs. DNA of the CDR3: TGTGCCAGCACAACGGGGTCCCTGGATACGCAGTATTTT. Encoded protein: CASTTGSLDTQYF.